A selection of T cell receptor beta chains follows, all from one sample in a study of blood T cell repertoires in COVID-19. Libraries were prepared by immunoSEQ multiplex PCR; TCRdb keeps only in-frame clonotypes and omits some of them. Among 150,000 to 200,000 clones, roughly 88% were seen once, and the ten largest hold approximately 11%. Sequenced material: peripheral blood. These receptors all stem from a human donor with active or convalescent COVID-19. The donor label of this sample is uncertain. Both conserved end residues are trimmed from each CDR3.

TRBV6-6	13	ASRRLAGPGETQY
TRBV6-1	13	ASSDGLSSFYGYT
TRBV11-2	14	ASSPQASPNTGELF
TRBV15	13	ATSRDKWETGPEY
TRBV7-9	14	ASSLTSGGPTNEQF
TRBV28	10	ASSSVVEKLF
TRBV7-9	13	ASSLVGATTDTQY
TRBV5-6	10	ASSLPGYEQY
TRBV7-2	12	ASSLVVRSNEQF
TRBV10-3	11	AISEQSDSPLH
TRBV11-3	12	ASSSGTSGNEQY